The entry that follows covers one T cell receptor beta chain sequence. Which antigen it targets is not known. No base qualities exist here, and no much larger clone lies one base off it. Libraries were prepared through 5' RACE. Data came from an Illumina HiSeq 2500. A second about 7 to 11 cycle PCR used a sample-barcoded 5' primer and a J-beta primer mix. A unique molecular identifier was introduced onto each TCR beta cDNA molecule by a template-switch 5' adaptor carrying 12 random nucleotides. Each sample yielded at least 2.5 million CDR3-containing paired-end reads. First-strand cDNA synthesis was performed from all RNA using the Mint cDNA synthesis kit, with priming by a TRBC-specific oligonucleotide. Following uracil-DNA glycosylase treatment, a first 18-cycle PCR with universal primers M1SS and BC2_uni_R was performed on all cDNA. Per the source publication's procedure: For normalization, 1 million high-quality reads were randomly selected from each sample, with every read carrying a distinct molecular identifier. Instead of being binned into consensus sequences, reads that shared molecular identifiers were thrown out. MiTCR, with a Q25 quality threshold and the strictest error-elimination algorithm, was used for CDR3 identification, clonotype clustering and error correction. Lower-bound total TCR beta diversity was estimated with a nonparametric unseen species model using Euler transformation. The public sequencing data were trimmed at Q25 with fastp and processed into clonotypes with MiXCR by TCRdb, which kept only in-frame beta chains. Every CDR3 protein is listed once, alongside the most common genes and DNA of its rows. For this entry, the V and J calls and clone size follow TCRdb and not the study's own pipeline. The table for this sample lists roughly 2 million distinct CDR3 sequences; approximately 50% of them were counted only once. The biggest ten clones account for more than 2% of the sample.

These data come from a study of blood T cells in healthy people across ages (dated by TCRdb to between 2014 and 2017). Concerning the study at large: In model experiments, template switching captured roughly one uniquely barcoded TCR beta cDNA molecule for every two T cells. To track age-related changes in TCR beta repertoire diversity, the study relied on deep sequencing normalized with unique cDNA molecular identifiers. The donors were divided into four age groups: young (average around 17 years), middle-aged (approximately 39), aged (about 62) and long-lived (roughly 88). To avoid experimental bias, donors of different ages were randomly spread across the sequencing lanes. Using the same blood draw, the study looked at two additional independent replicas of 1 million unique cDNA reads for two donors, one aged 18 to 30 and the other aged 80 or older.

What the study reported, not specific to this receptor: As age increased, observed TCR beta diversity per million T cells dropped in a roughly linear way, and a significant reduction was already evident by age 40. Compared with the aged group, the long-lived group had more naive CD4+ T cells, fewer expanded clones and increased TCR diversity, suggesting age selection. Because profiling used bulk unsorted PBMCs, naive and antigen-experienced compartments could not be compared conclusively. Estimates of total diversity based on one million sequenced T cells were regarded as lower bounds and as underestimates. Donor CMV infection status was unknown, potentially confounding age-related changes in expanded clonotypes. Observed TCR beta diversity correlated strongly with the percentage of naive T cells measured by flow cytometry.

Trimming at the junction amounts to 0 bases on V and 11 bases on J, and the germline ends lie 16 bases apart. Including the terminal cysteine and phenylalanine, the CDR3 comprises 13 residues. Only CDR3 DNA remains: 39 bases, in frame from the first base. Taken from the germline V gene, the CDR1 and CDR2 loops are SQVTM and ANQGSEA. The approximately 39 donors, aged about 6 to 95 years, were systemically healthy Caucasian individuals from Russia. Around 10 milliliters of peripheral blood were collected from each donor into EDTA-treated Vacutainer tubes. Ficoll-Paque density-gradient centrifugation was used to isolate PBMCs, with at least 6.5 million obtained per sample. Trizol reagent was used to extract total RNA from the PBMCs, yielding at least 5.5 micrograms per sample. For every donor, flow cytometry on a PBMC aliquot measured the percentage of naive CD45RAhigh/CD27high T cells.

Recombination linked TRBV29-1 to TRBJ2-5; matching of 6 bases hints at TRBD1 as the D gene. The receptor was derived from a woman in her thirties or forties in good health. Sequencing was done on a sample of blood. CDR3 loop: CSVEEFRGSEQYF. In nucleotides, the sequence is TGCAGCGTTGAAGAATTCAGGGGATCTGAGCAGTACTTC.